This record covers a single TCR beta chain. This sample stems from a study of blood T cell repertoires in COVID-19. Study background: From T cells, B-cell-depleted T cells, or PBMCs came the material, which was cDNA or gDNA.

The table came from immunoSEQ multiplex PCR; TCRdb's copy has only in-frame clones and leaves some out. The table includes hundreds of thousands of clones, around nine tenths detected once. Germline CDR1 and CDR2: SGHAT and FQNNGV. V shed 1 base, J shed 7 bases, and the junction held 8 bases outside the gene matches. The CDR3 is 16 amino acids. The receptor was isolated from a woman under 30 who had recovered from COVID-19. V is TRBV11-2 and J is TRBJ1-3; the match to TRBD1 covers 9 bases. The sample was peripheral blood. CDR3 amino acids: CASSLGPQTGGNTIYF. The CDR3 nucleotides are TGTGCCAGCAGCTTAGGACCCCAGACAGGGGGGAACACCATATATTTT.